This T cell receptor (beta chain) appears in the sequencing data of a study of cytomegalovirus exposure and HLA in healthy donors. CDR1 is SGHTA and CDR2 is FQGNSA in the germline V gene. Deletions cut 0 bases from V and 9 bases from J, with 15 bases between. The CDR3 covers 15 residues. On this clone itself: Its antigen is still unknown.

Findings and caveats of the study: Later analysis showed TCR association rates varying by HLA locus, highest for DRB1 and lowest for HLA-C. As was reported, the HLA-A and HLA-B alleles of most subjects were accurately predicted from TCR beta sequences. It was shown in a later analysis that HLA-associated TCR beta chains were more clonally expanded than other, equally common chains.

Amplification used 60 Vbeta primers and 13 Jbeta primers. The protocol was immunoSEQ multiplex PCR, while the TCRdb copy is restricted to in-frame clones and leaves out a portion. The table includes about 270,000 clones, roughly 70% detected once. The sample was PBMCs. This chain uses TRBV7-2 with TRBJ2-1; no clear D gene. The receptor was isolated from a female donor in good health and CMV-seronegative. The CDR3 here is CASSLALSTTGEQFF. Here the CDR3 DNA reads TGTGCCAGCAGCTTAGCCCTAAGTACGACGGGTGAGCAGTTCTTC.